The 24 T cell receptor beta chains in this list originate from one sample, sequenced in a study of cytomegalovirus exposure and HLA in healthy donors. TCRdb's copy holds only in-frame clones and misses some; the assay was immunoSEQ multiplex PCR. Here the sample spans tens of thousands of clones, about 93% being singletons. The sequenced sample was PBMCs. The receptors come from a woman aged 25 to 39 in good health and CMV-seropositive.

V usage is TRBV7-9 and J usage is TRBJ1-4, with D unresolved. The germline V gene has CDR1 SEHNR and CDR2 FQNEAQ (reference sequence). This CDR3 comprises 15 residues. Deletions cut 1 base from V and 6 bases from J, with 12 bases between. For the CDR3, the DNA is TGTGCCAGCAGCTTAGGGGCAGGATGGGATGAAAAACTGTTTTTT. Its protein is CASSLGAGWDEKLFF. Full variable domain (missing parts from reference TRBV7-9 and TRBJ1-4): DTGVSQNPRHKITKRGQNVTFRCDPISEHNRLYWYRQTLGQGPEFLTYFQNEAQLEKSRLLSDRFSAERPKGSFSTLEIQRTEQGDSAMYLCASSLGAGWDEKLFFGSGTQLSVL.

The V call is TRBV7-9, the J call TRBJ2-5; 7 nucleotides match TRBD1. The J segment lost 2 bases and the V segment lost 5 bases, leaving 14 bases of the junction unmatched. The CDR3 sequence is 17 residues long. The germline V gene has CDR1 SEHNR and CDR2 FQNEAQ (reference sequence). Here the CDR3 DNA reads TGTGCCAGCAGCACACGGGACAGATATTCCCTACAAGAGACCCAGTACTTC. Translating gives CASSTRDRYSLQETQYF.

This clone has more than one count but fewer than ten. The chain links TRBV10-2 to TRBJ2-7, with 10 bases that match TRBD1. This CDR3 spans 14 amino acids. The germline V gene encodes CDR1 WSHSY and CDR2 SAAADI. After removal of 6 bases from V and 2 bases from J, the junction contained 4 bases not matched to a gene. This CDR3 reads CASRQGQGAYEQYF. Written as DNA, the CDR3 is TGCGCCAGCAGACAAGGACAGGGGGCCTACGAGCAGTACTTC.

V usage is TRBV5-1 and J usage is TRBJ2-5; 12 bases map to TRBD2. The CDR3 has 17 residues. Germline-derived CDR1 and CDR2 are SGHRS and YFSETQ. The ends lost 0 bases at V and 4 bases at J; junction bases unmatched: 7. The CDR3 DNA reads TGCGCCAGCAGCTTGGGGGGACTAGCGGGTGCTAGAGAGACCCAGTACTTC. Encoded protein: CASSLGGLAGARETQYF.

This chain connects TRBV19 to TRBJ1-2; no clear D. The CDR3 covers 13 residues. Germline assignment: CDR1 LNHDA and CDR2 SQIVND (reference sequence). Trimming cost V 5 bases and J 6 bases, with 13 bases left between them. The DNA of the CDR3 is TGTGCCAGTAGTCCGCCTGCAGGTAATGGCTACACCTTC. Residues: CASSPPAGNGYTF.

The genes are TRBV4-1 and TRBJ2-7; 13 bases are shared with TRBD2. This CDR3 is built from 19 residues. Looked up from germline, CDR1 is MGHRA and CDR2 is YSYEKL. After removal of 1 base from V and 2 bases from J, the junction contained 11 bases not matched to a gene. CDR3 sequence: CASSQGLAGGSWSPYEQYF. The DNA for the CDR3 is TGCGCCAGCAGCCAAGGACTAGCGGGAGGATCCTGGTCCCCCTACGAGCAGTACTTC.

This clone was seen just once. The rearrangement uses TRBV29-1 and TRBJ1-2; 8 bases line up with TRBD1. The CDR3 has 13 amino acids. The V segment lost 3 bases and the J segment 4 bases; nucleotides outside the gene matches: 4. In germline, CDR1 is SQVTM, CDR2 ANQGSEA. The CDR3 sequence is CSVDETGAYGYTF. For the CDR3, the DNA is TGCAGCGTTGATGAGACAGGGGCCTATGGCTACACCTTC.

The table lists this clone with a few counts. This chain links TRBV2 with TRBJ2-5; 9 bases agree with TRBD1. CDR3 length: 13 amino acids. Trimming removed 6 bases from V and 6 bases from J; junction bases left unmatched: 5. Germline lookup yields CDR1 SNHLY and CDR2 FYNNEI. CDR3 amino acids: CASSGDRAKTQYF. CDR3 bases: TGTGCCAGCAGCGGGGACAGGGCGAAGACCCAGTACTTC.

J is TRBJ1-4 and V is TRBV6-6; no reliable D call. V lost 5 bases to trimming and J lost 10 bases, with 14 bases between them. The germline CDR1 and CDR2 sequences are MNHNY and SVGAGI (reference sequence). This CDR3 is 13 amino acids long. The CDR3 DNA sequence: TGTGCCAGCAGTCCCCTCCGCGAGGGAAAACTGTTTTTT. Its translation: CASSPLREGKLFF.

The chain carries TRBV6-4 and TRBJ2-2; D possibly corresponds to TRBD1 (6 bases). Germline CDR1 is MRHNA and CDR2 is SNTAGT. The V end was cut by 3 bases, the J end by 4 bases, with 12 bases between. The CDR3 has 15 amino acids. CDR3 sequence: CASSEAGAGTGELFF. The CDR3, as DNA: TGTGCCAGCAGTGAAGCAGGGGCAGGCACCGGGGAGCTGTTTTTT.

V usage is TRBV10-1 and J usage is TRBJ1-1; 7 nucleotides line up with TRBD1. The germline V gene encodes CDR1 WNHNN and CDR2 SYGVQD (reference sequence). CDR3 size: 14 residues. V lost 6 bases, J lost 4 bases, and 8 bases stayed unmatched. The CDR3: CASSGGQSGTEAFF. CDR3 in DNA: TGCGCCAGCAGCGGGGGACAGTCCGGCACTGAAGCTTTCTTT.

The chain has TRBV29-1 and TRBJ2-4, with 7 bases lining up with TRBD2. The CDR3 has 14 residues. CDR1 is SQVTM, CDR2 ANQGSEA, per germline. J was trimmed by 6 bases and V by 7 bases; bases with no gene match: 12. The CDR3 DNA sequence: TGCAGCGCCCTGGGAGGGCCGAAGGGAAACATTCAGTACTTC. This encodes CSALGGPKGNIQYF.

The rearrangement links TRBV5-5 to TRBJ1-2; tentatively, D is TRBD1 (6 bases). CDR1 is SGHKS and CDR2 is YYEKEE in the germline V gene (reference sequence). There are 14 residues in the CDR3. V lost 0 bases to trimming and J lost 7 bases, with 13 bases between them. The CDR3 region is CASSLDRVVAGYTF. The DNA of the CDR3 is TGTGCCAGCAGCTTGGACAGGGTGGTGGCTGGCTACACCTTC.

This sequence joins TRBV7-2 and TRBJ2-7; no definite D call. This CDR3 contains 9 residues. The ends were cut back, 7 bases at V and 8 bases at J, with 6 bases in the middle. Per the germline V gene, CDR1 is SGHTA and CDR2 is FQGNSA. CDR3 sequence (DNA): TGTGCCAGCACCCTTCAGCAGTACTTC. Translated: CASTLQQYF. Full variable domain (remainder filled in from reference TRBV7-2 and TRBJ2-7): GAGVSQSPSNKVTEKGKDVELRCDPISGHTALYWYRQSLGQGLEFLIYFQGNSAPDKSGLPSDRFSAERTGGSVSTLTIQRTQQEDSAVYLCASTLQQYFGPGTRLTVT.

This chain joins TRBV27 and TRBJ2-2, with 11 bases matching TRBD1. There are 19 residues in the CDR3. CDR1 is MNHEY and CDR2 is SMNVEV in the germline V gene (reference sequence). The V gene end was trimmed by 9 bases and the J gene end by 4 bases; junction bases not matched to a gene: 19. The CDR3 here is CARRRGQGELPGATGELFF. The CDR3 DNA reads as TGTGCCAGGAGAAGGGGACAGGGGGAACTGCCGGGGGCCACCGGGGAGCTGTTTTTT.

This sequence joins TRBV28 and TRBJ2-7; 9 nucleotides align to TRBD2. The germline V gene encodes CDR1 MDHEN and CDR2 SYDVKM. The junction had 12 bases not matched to a gene; V was cut back by 10 bases and J by 5 bases. The CDR3 contains 14 residues. The CDR3 region is CATGGGRAVDEQYF. The DNA for the CDR3 is TGTGCCACTGGAGGCGGGAGGGCCGTCGACGAGCAGTACTTC. The variable domain in full, with the rest retrieved from reference TRBV28 and TRBJ2-7, is DVKVTQSSRYLVKRTGEKVFLECVQDMDHENMFWYRQDPGLGLRLIYFSYDVKMKEKGDIPEGYSVSREKKERFSLILESASTNQTSMYLCATGGGRAVDEQYFGPGTRLTVT.

V is TRBV11-2 and J is TRBJ2-2; 10 bases map to TRBD2. With V trimmed by 5 bases and J by 4 bases, 13 bases remained unmatched. CDR3 length equals 18 residues. Germline V gene data show CDR1 as SGHAT and CDR2 as FQNNGV. The CDR3 DNA sequence: TGTGCCAGCAGCCCGAGATTGGGGCTAGCGGGGGCCACCGGGGAGCTGTTTTTT. It encodes CASSPRLGLAGATGELFF.

This clone has just one count. The J gene is TRBJ2-6, the V gene TRBV19, with 9 bases lining up with TRBD2. The CDR3 is made up of 18 amino acids. With V trimmed by 5 bases and J by 0 bases, 8 bases remained unmatched. The germline gives CDR1 LNHDA, CDR2 SQIVND (reference sequence). The CDR3 bases are TGTGCCAGTAGTTTTATCCTAGCGGGGAGCTCTGGGGCCAACGTCCTGACTTTC. Translated: CASSFILAGSSGANVLTF.

V gene TRBV12-2 combines with J gene TRBJ1-5; the table assigns TRBD1, which was not confirmed against the DNA. TRBV12-2 is listed as a pseudogene. The CDR3 runs 16 residues. The CDR3 bases are TGTGCAAGTCGCCAACCCGGGACACAGCACTTTCAGCCCCAGCATTTT. This translates into CASRQPGTQHFQPQHF.

V gene TRBV28 combines with J gene TRBJ2-7; a possible D gene is TRBD2 (6 bases). This CDR3 contains 15 residues. Trimming left V 6 bases short and J 4 bases short, with 19 bases between. Germline assignment: CDR1 MDHEN and CDR2 SYDVKM. CDR3 residues: CASRKPSGLPYEQYF. The DNA for the CDR3 is TGTGCCAGCAGAAAACCCTCGGGACTCCCTTACGAGCAGTACTTC. The variable domain in full, with the rest retrieved from reference TRBV28 and TRBJ2-7, is DVKVTQSSRYLVKRTGEKVFLECVQDMDHENMFWYRQDPGLGLRLIYFSYDVKMKEKGDIPEGYSVSREKKERFSLILESASTNQTSMYLCASRKPSGLPYEQYFGPGTRLTVT.

In its sample, this clone was seen once. This chain links TRBV29-1 with TRBJ2-5; 9 bases fit TRBD1. This CDR3 contains 13 residues. Germline V gene lookup returns CDR1 SQVTM and CDR2 ANQGSEA. The CDR3 region is CSVRLGTGETQYF. CDR3 bases: TGCAGTGTACGCTTAGGGACAGGGGAGACCCAGTACTTC.

This clone was observed a single time. The rearrangement uses TRBV6-5 and TRBJ1-5; D may be TRBD1 (5 bases). The length of the CDR3 is 14 residues. Germline V gene lookup returns CDR1 MNHEY and CDR2 SVGAGI. The V end was cut by 10 bases, the J end by 1 base, with 14 bases between. The CDR3 DNA follows: TGTGCCACCGATATAAGACAGAGCAATCAGCCCCAGCATTTT. Amino acid sequence: CATDIRQSNQPQHF.

This chain connects TRBV30 to TRBJ2-1; 7 bases are a match to TRBD1. V was clipped by 5 bases and J by 6 bases; unmatched bases: 10. This CDR3 region has 14 residues. Germline values: CDR1 GTSNPN, CDR2 SVGIG (reference sequence). Written as DNA, the CDR3 is TGTGCCTGGGTCCGGGGACAGAGCCTCAATGAGCAGTTCTTC. This translates into CAWVRGQSLNEQFF.

The chain joins TRBV19 to TRBJ1-5, with TRBD1 matching over 8 bases. Germline CDR1 reads LNHDA; CDR2 reads SQIVND (reference sequence). The CDR3 runs to 15 residues. J gave up 3 bases and V 5 bases, and 6 bases lay outside the gene matches. Here the CDR3 DNA reads TGTGCCAGTAGTGTGGGACAGGTGATCAATCAGCCCCAGCATTTT. It codes for CASSVGQVINQPQHF.